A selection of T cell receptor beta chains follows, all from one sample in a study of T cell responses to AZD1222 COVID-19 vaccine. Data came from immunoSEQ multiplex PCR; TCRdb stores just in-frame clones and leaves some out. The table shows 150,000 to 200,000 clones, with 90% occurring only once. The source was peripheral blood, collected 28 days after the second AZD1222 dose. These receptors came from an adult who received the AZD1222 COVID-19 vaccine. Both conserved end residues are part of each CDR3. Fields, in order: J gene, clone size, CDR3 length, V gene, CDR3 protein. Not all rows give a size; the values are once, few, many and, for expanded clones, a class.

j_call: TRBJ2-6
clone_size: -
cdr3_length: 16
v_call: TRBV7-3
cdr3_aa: CASSLGIRAGANVLTF

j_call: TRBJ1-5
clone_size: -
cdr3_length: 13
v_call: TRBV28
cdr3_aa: CASSYPPYQPQHF

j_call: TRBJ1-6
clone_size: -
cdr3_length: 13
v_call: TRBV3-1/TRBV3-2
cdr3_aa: CASSQGGNSPLHF

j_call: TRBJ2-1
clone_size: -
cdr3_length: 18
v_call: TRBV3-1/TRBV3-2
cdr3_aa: CASSQAGDPGTRNNEQFF

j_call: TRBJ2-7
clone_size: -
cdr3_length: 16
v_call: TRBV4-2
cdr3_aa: CASSHGLAGNSYEQYF

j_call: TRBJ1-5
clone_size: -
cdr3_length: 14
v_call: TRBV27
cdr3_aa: CASSLSGQEKPQHF

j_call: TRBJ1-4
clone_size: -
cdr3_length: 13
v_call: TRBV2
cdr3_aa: CASVWDNNEKLFF

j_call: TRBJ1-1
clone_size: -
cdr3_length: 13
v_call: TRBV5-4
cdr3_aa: CASSSKRNTEAFF

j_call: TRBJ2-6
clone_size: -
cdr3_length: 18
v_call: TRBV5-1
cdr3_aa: CASSWPGQVPSGANVLTF

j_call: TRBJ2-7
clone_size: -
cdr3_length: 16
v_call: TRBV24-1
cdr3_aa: CATSDIRQGGGSEQYF

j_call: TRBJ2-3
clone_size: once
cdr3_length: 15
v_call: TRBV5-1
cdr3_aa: CASSLGLAATDTQYF

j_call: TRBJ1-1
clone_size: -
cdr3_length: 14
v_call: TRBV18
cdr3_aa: CASSPGQTNTEAFF

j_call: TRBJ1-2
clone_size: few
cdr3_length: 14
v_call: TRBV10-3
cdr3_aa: CAISDWGASNGYTF

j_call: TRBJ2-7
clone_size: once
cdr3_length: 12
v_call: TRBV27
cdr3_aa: CASFSSSYEQYF

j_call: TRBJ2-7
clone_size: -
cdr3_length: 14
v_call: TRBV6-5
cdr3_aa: CASSLDSYSYEQYF

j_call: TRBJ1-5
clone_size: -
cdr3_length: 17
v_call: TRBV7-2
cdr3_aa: CASSLFIGVYSNQPQHF

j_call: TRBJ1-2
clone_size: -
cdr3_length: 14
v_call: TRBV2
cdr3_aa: CASSDRRQGYGYTF

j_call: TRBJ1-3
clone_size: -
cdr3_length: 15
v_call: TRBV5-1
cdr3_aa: CASSYVGQARGTIYF

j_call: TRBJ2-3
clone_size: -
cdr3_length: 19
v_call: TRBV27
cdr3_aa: CASTELAGDMVRGTDTQYF

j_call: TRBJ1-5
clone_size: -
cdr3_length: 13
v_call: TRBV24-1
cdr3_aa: CATSYGDNQPQHF

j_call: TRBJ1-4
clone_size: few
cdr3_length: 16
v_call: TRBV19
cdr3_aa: CASSTQGVMANEKLFF

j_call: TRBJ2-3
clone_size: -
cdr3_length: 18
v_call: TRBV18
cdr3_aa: CASSPGLAGGPGTDTQYF

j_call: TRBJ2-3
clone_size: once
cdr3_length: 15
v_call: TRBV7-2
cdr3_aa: CASSFLALAADTQYF

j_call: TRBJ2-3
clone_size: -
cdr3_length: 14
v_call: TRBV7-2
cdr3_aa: CASSRTGTTLTQYF

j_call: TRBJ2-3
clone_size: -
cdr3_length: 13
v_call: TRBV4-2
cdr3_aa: CASSQGFVDTQYF

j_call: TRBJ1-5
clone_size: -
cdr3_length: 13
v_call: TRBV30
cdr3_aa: CAWSTTGSQPQHF

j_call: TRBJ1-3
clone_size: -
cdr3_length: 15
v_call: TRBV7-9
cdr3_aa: CASSSRDTSGNTIYF

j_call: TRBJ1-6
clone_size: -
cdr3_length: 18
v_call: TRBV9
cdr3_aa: CASSVGDIRPDRTSPLHF